The 21 T cell receptor beta chains given below trace back to one sample, sequenced in a study of blood T cells in healthy people across ages. PCR was performed a second time for about 7 to 11 cycles using a sample-barcoded 5' primer and a J-beta primer mix. TCRdb re-called the 5' RACE reads through MiXCR, storing one row per CDR3 protein. The data contain about 830,000 distinct CDR3 sequences, roughly 60% of them singletons. The sample taken for sequencing was blood. These receptors came from a man aged 30-40 years in good health.

The chain uses TRBV10-3 and TRBJ2-5, with no clear D. The V gene's germline CDR1 is ENHRY and CDR2 SYGVKD. Trimming stripped 6 bases from V and 7 bases from J, with 15 bases between. The CDR3 has 13 amino acids. In nucleotides, the CDR3 is TGTGCCATCAGCGGGCCGGTGGGGTGGACCCAGTACTTC. This encodes CAISGPVGWTQYF.

V and J are TRBV4-3 and TRBJ2-2; D uncertain. The germline CDR1 and CDR2 sequences are LGHNA and YSLEER. This CDR3 contains 16 residues. The germline V and J ends were trimmed by 3 bases and 3 bases, with 14 bases remaining between them. As DNA, the CDR3 is TGCGCCAGCAGCCAGGAAAAGGGATCTCACACCGGGGAGCTGTTTTTT. Translated, it gives CASSQEKGSHTGELFF.

This clonotype was seen a single time. The rearrangement joins TRBV9 to TRBJ1-6, with D unclear. This CDR3 is 13 amino acids long. V lost 0 bases to trimming and J lost 10 bases, with 8 bases between them. Per the germline V gene, CDR1 is SGDLS and CDR2 is YYNGEE. As DNA, the CDR3 is TGTGCCAGCAGCGTAGGAGTGTCCTCACCCCTCCACTTT. Translated, it gives CASSVGVSSPLHF.

The J gene is TRBJ1-2, the V gene TRBV24-1; 7 bases match TRBD1. The CDR3 is 15 residues long. Germline V gene lookup returns CDR1 KGHDR and CDR2 SFDVKD. V was clipped by 2 bases and J by 1 base; unmatched bases: 3. The CDR3 region has the DNA TGTGCCACCAGTGATTACAGGGGATTTAACTATGGCTACACCTTC. It codes for CATSDYRGFNYGYTF.

This chain connects TRBV29-1 to TRBJ2-1; D gene unclear. CDR1 and CDR2 (germline): SQVTM, ANQGSEA. This CDR3 comprises 17 residues. V lost 0 bases, J lost 0 bases, and 15 bases lay in between. The CDR3 DNA reads as TGCAGCGTTGAAGAGGGCGGAAGTGCTAGCTCCTACAATGAGCAGTTCTTC. Encoded protein: CSVEEGGSASSYNEQFF.

This chain uses TRBV12-3 or TRBV12-4 with TRBJ2-3; D not resolved. V lost 5 bases and J 5 bases, leaving 8 bases between the germline ends. CDR3 size: 12 residues. This chain's CDR3 is CASSPFIDTQYF. The CDR3, as DNA: TGTGCCAGCAGTCCCTTTATAGATACGCAGTATTTT.

J is TRBJ2-5 and V is TRBV5-1; D may match TRBD1 or TRBD2 (5 bases each). Germline V gene lookup returns CDR1 SGHRS and CDR2 YFSETQ. CDR3 length equals 16 residues. V lost 0 bases, J lost 11 bases, and 23 bases lay in between. The CDR3 sequence is CASSLGEGSSYNEQYF. CDR3 nucleotides: TGCGCCAGCAGCTTGGGCGAGGGGAGCTCCTACAATGAGCAGTACTTC.

In its sample, this clonotype was seen a few times. The V gene is TRBV20-1, the J gene TRBJ2-7; tentatively, D is TRBD2 (5 bases). The CDR3 contains 12 residues. Between the trimmed V and J ends, which lost 0 bases and 4 bases, there was a span of 7 bases. The V gene's germline CDR1 is DFQATT and CDR2 SNEGSKA (reference sequence). CDR3 bases: TGCAGTGCTAGAGAGGGAGCTTACGAGCAGTACTTC. It codes for CSAREGAYEQYF.

The chain recombines TRBV5-1 with TRBJ2-7; 7 bases align to TRBD1. Trimming at V came to 2 bases and at J to 7 bases, leaving 9 bases not matched to a gene. The CDR3 is made up of 14 amino acids. Germline V gene sequence: CDR1 SGHRS, CDR2 YFSETQ. This CDR3 reads CASSFQTGSGEQYF. Written as DNA, the CDR3 is TGCGCCAGCAGCTTTCAGACAGGGTCCGGAGAGCAGTACTTC.

The rearrangement links TRBV20-1 to TRBJ1-2; D may be TRBD1 (6 bases). Germline-derived CDR1 and CDR2 are DFQATT and SNEGSKA (reference sequence). The V and J ends lost 4 bases and 2 bases respectively, with 14 bases between them. There are 14 residues in the CDR3. Here the CDR3 reads CSAKARQVNYGYTF. The CDR3 coding sequence is TGCAGTGCTAAAGCCCGACAGGTCAACTATGGCTACACCTTC.

V gene TRBV7-6 combines with J gene TRBJ2-5; D gene unclear. The CDR3 is 15 amino acids. V was pared by 3 bases and J by 0 bases, with 11 bases between. Germline-derived CDR1 and CDR2 are SGHVS and FNYEAQ. The CDR3 protein is CASSFTANYQETQYF. The CDR3 nucleotides are TGTGCCAGCAGCTTTACGGCCAACTACCAAGAGACCCAGTACTTC.

The chain has TRBV6-1 and TRBJ2-1; D perhaps matches TRBD1 (6 bases). Germline V lookup: CDR1 MNHNS, CDR2 SASEGT. The V and J ends lost 7 bases and 7 bases respectively, with 14 bases between them. The CDR3 consists of 13 residues. Here the CDR3 reads CASTPLRGNEQFF. The CDR3 DNA sequence: TGTGCCAGCACCCCCCTGAGGGGGAATGAGCAGTTCTTC.

This clonotype was picked up a small number of times. The J gene is TRBJ1-2, the V gene TRBV28; perhaps TRBD1 as D (5 bases). V was pared by 10 bases and J by 6 bases, with 15 bases between. CDR3 length equals 12 residues. The germline CDR1 and CDR2 sequences are MDHEN and SYDVKM. The DNA of the CDR3 is TGTGCCATCACTCGGGGGGACGATGGCTACACCTTC. This encodes CAITRGDDGYTF.

CDR3 loop: CATGPGGGANVLTF. DNA of the CDR3: TGTGCCACTGGCCCTGGGGGTGGGGCCAACGTCCTGACTTTC. The V call is TRBV24-1, the J call TRBJ2-6; D is tentatively TRBD1 or TRBD2 (5 bases each). V dropped 10 bases and J dropped 3 bases, with 12 bases sitting between them. Germline CDR1 and CDR2: KGHDR and SFDVKD. The CDR3 sequence is 14 residues long.

As regards this clonotype: The junction departs from germline at one end; a sequencing error may be responsible. The rearrangement uses TRBV6-1 and TRBJ2-1; 9 bases are shared with TRBD1. CDR1 and CDR2 from the germline V gene are MNHNS and SASEGT. The CDR3 contains 15 residues. This CDR3 is CASSEEGQGWNEQFF. CDR3 bases: TGCGCCAGCAGTGAAGAGGGACAGGGTTGGAATGAGCAGTTCTTC.

The chain carries TRBV13 and TRBJ1-3; D gene unclear. This CDR3 comprises 13 residues. Germline V CDR1 and CDR2: PRHDT, FYEKMQ (reference sequence). Trimming shortened V by 5 bases and J by 4 bases, and 9 bases separated the two germline ends. CDR3 sequence: CASSVTAGNTIYF. The DNA of the CDR3 is TGTGCCAGCAGCGTGACCGCAGGAAACACCATATATTTT.

The DNA for the CDR3 is TGTGCCAGCAGCCCGGCGGGTTCCAATCAGCCCCAGCATTTT. It yields the protein CASSPAGSNQPQHF. This sequence joins TRBV9 and TRBJ1-5; D is unresolved. The CDR3 length is 14 residues. Germline CDR1 and CDR2: SGDLS and YYNGEE. Between the trimmed V and J ends, which lost 4 bases and 3 bases, there was a span of 11 bases.

This sequence joins TRBV6-2 or TRBV6-3 and TRBJ1-5, with TRBD1 matching 7 bases. The germline CDR1 and CDR2 sequences are MNHEY and SVGEGT. With 5 bases clipped from V and 4 bases from J, the junction kept 14 bases outside the gene matches. CDR3 length equals 17 residues. The CDR3 region is CASSPRTHGQENQPQHF. The CDR3 DNA reads as TGTGCCAGCAGTCCACGAACTCACGGACAGGAAAATCAGCCCCAGCATTTT.

About this clonotype: The junction differs from germline at one of its ends, possibly a read error. The chain recombines TRBV11-2 with TRBJ2-7; 8 positions match TRBD1. CDR1 SGHAT and CDR2 FQNNGV come from the germline V gene. The CDR3 runs 15 residues. Here the CDR3 reads CASSLDGQGSYEQYF. In nucleotides, the CDR3 is TGTGCCAGCAGCCTAGACGGACAGGGCTCCTACGAGCAGTACTTC.

This clonotype has a handful of counts. This chain joins TRBV7-9 and TRBJ2-7; 8 positions agree with TRBD1. Per the germline V gene, CDR1 is SEHNR and CDR2 is FQNEAQ (reference sequence). The length of the CDR3 is 12 residues. Trimming took 5 bases from V and 5 from J; bases not matched to a gene: 2. Here the CDR3 DNA reads TGTGCCAGCAGCATGACAGGGGACGAGCAGTACTTC. Encoded protein: CASSMTGDEQYF.

This clonotype showed up just a few times. The CDR3 DNA reads as TGTGCCATCAGGCAGCGTGGTGGTTGGGACACAGATACGCAGTATTTT. This encodes CAIRQRGGWDTDTQYF. The chain combines TRBV10-3 with TRBJ2-3; the D is unclear. The germline V gene has CDR1 ENHRY and CDR2 SYGVKD. The CDR3 totals 16 residues. V lost 6 bases, J lost 2 bases, and 18 bases lay in between.